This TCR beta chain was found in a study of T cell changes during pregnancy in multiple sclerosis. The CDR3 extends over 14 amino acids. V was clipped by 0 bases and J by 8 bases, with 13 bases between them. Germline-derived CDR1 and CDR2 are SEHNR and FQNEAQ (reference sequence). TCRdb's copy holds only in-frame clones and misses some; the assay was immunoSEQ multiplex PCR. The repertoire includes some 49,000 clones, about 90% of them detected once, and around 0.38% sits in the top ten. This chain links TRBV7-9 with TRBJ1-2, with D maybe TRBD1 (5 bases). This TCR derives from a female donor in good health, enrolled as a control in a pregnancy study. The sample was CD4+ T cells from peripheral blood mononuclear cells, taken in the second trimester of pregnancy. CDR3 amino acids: CASSLAQGTGGYTF. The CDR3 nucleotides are TGTGCCAGCAGCTTAGCCCAGGGAACAGGAGGCTACACCTTC.